The 12 T cell receptor beta chains presented below share a single source sample, sequenced in a study of control samples from healthy donors and cancer patients. This table comes from immunoSEQ multiplex PCR, and its TCRdb copy is limited to in-frame clones, with some not included. Of some 150,000 clones in the sample, 80% to 95% were seen once. The sample comprised blood. These receptors originate from a woman aged 55-75 years in good health.

The chain joins TRBV7-9 to TRBJ1-1; D gene ambiguous. Trimming removed 3 bases from V and 5 bases from J, with 7 bases in between. The germline V gene has CDR1 SEHNR and CDR2 FQNEAQ (reference sequence). This CDR3 is built from 12 residues. The CDR3 loop reads CASSFLPTEAFF. In DNA form, the CDR3 reads TGTGCCAGCAGCTTTCTCCCGACTGAAGCTTTCTTT.

V is TRBV7-2 and J is TRBJ1-5; D remains ambiguous. The germline V and J ends were trimmed by 2 bases and 5 bases, with 16 bases remaining between them. The V gene's germline CDR1 is SGHTA and CDR2 FQGNSA. The CDR3 totals 16 residues. The CDR3 protein is CASSLPPVGPYQPQHF. CDR3 coding DNA: TGTGCCAGCAGCTTACCCCCCGTAGGTCCCTATCAGCCCCAGCATTTT.

V gene TRBV7-2 combines with J gene TRBJ2-7; D possibly corresponds to TRBD2 (5 bases). Per germline, CDR1 SGHTA and CDR2 FQGNSA. The CDR3 contains 12 residues. V was trimmed by 5 bases and J by 5 bases, leaving 10 bases between them. CDR3 DNA: TGTGCCAGCAGCCGAACTAGGGACGAGCAGTACTTC. It specifies CASSRTRDEQYF.

The chain combines TRBV3-1 (or the pseudogene TRBV3-2) with TRBJ2-3; 8 bases map to TRBD1. Germline V lookup: CDR1 LGHDT, CDR2 YNNKEL (reference sequence). J gave up 2 bases and V 3 bases, and 10 bases lay outside the gene matches. This CDR3 comprises 17 residues. For the CDR3, the DNA is TGTGCCAGCAGCCAGGCCCGGACAGGGAGGATCACAGATACGCAGTATTTT. Translating it yields CASSQARTGRITDTQYF.

J is TRBJ1-1 and V is TRBV6-1; D gene unclear. This CDR3 is 15 amino acids long. Germline V lookup: CDR1 MNHNS, CDR2 SASEGT. V lost 3 bases, J lost 0 bases, and 11 bases lay in between. In DNA form, the CDR3 reads TGTGCCAGCAGTGACGGGAGGGCCATGAACACTGAAGCTTTCTTT. Amino acid sequence: CASSDGRAMNTEAFF.

In regard to this clone: The junction does not match germline at one end; this may be a read error. The rearrangement links TRBV2 to TRBJ2-7, with TRBD1 matching over 10 bases. The CDR3 is 11 residues long. CDR1 and CDR2 from the germline V gene are SNHLY and FYNNEI. The CDR3 nucleotides are TGTGCCAGCAGGGCCGACAGGGGGCTGCACTTC. It translates to CASRADRGLHF.

CDR3 DNA: TGTGCCAGCAGCCCCCCCCGGACCGTGAACACTGAAGCTTTCTTT. Protein product: CASSPPRTVNTEAFF. The rearrangement links TRBV11-2 to TRBJ1-1; no definite D call. The CDR3 extends over 15 amino acids. V was pared by 5 bases and J by 0 bases, with 13 bases between. The germline CDR1 and CDR2 sequences are SGHAT and FQNNGV. The full variable domain, in which reference TRBV11-2 and TRBJ1-1 provide the parts outside the CDR3, is EAGVAQSPRYKIIEKRQSVAFWCNPISGHATLYWYQQILGQGPKLLIQFQNNGVVDDSQLPKDRFSAERLKGVDSTLKIQPAKLEDSAVYLCASSPPRTVNTEAFFGQGTRLTVV.

The rearrangement joins TRBV12-5 to TRBJ2-7, with TRBD1 matching 8 bases. V trimming: 0 bases; J trimming: 0 bases; junction bases outside the gene matches: 4. Germline values: CDR1 LGHNT, CDR2 FRNRAP. This CDR3 is built from 16 residues. Here the CDR3 DNA reads TGTGCTAGTGGTTTGGTACGGGGGACAGGCTCCTACGAGCAGTACTTC. Translating it yields CASGLVRGTGSYEQYF.

The chain recombines TRBV7-2 with TRBJ2-7; D may be TRBD2 (5 bases). V lost 2 bases to trimming and J lost 5 bases, with 10 bases between them. CDR1 is SGHTA, CDR2 FQGNSA, per germline. This CDR3 has 13 amino acids. The CDR3 DNA follows: TGTGCCAGCAGCTTACTAGGAGGAGACGAGCAGTACTTC. Translation gives CASSLLGGDEQYF.

V gene TRBV24-1 combines with J gene TRBJ2-2, with 7 nucleotides matching TRBD1. The CDR3 sequence is 17 residues long. V shed 3 bases and J 0 bases; nucleotides not matched to a gene: 6. Germline CDR1 is KGHDR and CDR2 is SFDVKD. This CDR3 is CATSDGTGTANTGELFF. As DNA, the CDR3 is TGTGCCACCAGTGATGGTACCGGGACAGCGAACACCGGGGAGCTGTTTTTT.

The chain uses TRBV6-2 or TRBV6-3 and TRBJ2-6; 8 positions agree with TRBD2. J was trimmed by 0 bases and V by 5 bases; bases with no gene match: 9. Germline CDR1 and CDR2: MNHEY and SVGEGT. CDR3 length equals 18 residues. The CDR3 sequence: CASSPYAGGFSGANVLTF. CDR3 in DNA: TGTGCCAGCAGTCCGTACGCGGGGGGCTTCTCTGGGGCCAACGTCCTGACTTTC.

The J gene is TRBJ2-7, the V gene TRBV11-2; D is uncertain. Per germline, CDR1 SGHAT and CDR2 FQNNGV. Trimming took off 0 bases at V and 6 bases at J, with 12 bases between the two ends. The CDR3 is 14 amino acids. The CDR3 coding sequence is TGTGCCAGCAGCTTAGATTCTCTGTTGCCCGAGCAGTACTTC. It translates to CASSLDSLLPEQYF. Full variable domain (missing parts from reference TRBV11-2 and TRBJ2-7): EAGVAQSPRYKIIEKRQSVAFWCNPISGHATLYWYQQILGQGPKLLIQFQNNGVVDDSQLPKDRFSAERLKGVDSTLKIQPAKLEDSAVYLCASSLDSLLPEQYFGPGTRLTVT.